The rows below give T cell receptor beta chains drawn from one sample of a study of cytomegalovirus exposure and HLA in healthy donors. Data came from immunoSEQ multiplex PCR; TCRdb stores just in-frame clones and leaves some out. Among some 180,000 clones listed, around 82% were seen once. The sequencing sample was made of PBMCs. The receptors come from a woman in her 30s in good health and CMV-seropositive. The CDR3 runs from the conserved cysteine through the conserved F or W. Each record gives: CDR3 length, J gene, clone size, V gene, D gene, CDR3 protein, CDR3 DNA. The D gene is left open where the match is weak. For some rows the clone size is stated as once, few or many, or as a class when expanded; others skip it.

>15|TRBJ1-3|-|TRBV10-2|TRBD1
CASSESGTEGNTIYF
TGCGCCAGCAGTGAGTCGGGGACAGAGGGAAACACCATATATTTT
>15|TRBJ1-5|-|TRBV7-8|TRBD1
CASSRTGVGSQPQHF
TGTGCCAGCAGCAGGACAGGGGTTGGCAGTCAGCCCCAGCATTTT
>14|TRBJ2-7|-|TRBV7-3|-
CASSLSAGGYEQYF
TGTGCCAGCAGCTTATCGGCCGGAGGCTACGAGCAGTACTTC
>14|TRBJ2-7|-|TRBV5-6|TRBD1
CASSQDRDGYEQYF
TGTGCCAGCAGCCAGGACAGGGACGGCTACGAGCAGTACTTC
>15|TRBJ2-1|once|TRBV6-1|-
CASIRDREMYNEQFF
TGTGCCAGCATCAGAGACAGAGAAATGTACAATGAGCAGTTCTTC
>15|TRBJ2-1|-|TRBV27|TRBD2
CASSPGLAGANEQFF
TGTGCCAGCAGTCCAGGACTAGCGGGGGCTAATGAGCAGTTCTTC
>13|TRBJ2-7|-|TRBV2|-
CASSLLGQSEQYF
TGTGCCAGCAGTTTGCTAGGTCAGAGCGAGCAGTACTTC
>12|TRBJ1-5|few|TRBV2|-
CASSGGFQPQHF
TGTGCCAGCAGTGGAGGGTTTCAGCCCCAGCATTTT
>16|TRBJ2-7|-|TRBV28|TRBD1
CASSVSGQGPSYEQYF
TGTGCCAGCAGTGTCTCCGGACAGGGCCCTTCCTACGAGCAGTACTTC
>14|TRBJ2-1|-|TRBV7-3|-
CASSSWTANNEQFF
TGTGCCAGCAGCTCGTGGACAGCAAACAATGAGCAGTTCTTC